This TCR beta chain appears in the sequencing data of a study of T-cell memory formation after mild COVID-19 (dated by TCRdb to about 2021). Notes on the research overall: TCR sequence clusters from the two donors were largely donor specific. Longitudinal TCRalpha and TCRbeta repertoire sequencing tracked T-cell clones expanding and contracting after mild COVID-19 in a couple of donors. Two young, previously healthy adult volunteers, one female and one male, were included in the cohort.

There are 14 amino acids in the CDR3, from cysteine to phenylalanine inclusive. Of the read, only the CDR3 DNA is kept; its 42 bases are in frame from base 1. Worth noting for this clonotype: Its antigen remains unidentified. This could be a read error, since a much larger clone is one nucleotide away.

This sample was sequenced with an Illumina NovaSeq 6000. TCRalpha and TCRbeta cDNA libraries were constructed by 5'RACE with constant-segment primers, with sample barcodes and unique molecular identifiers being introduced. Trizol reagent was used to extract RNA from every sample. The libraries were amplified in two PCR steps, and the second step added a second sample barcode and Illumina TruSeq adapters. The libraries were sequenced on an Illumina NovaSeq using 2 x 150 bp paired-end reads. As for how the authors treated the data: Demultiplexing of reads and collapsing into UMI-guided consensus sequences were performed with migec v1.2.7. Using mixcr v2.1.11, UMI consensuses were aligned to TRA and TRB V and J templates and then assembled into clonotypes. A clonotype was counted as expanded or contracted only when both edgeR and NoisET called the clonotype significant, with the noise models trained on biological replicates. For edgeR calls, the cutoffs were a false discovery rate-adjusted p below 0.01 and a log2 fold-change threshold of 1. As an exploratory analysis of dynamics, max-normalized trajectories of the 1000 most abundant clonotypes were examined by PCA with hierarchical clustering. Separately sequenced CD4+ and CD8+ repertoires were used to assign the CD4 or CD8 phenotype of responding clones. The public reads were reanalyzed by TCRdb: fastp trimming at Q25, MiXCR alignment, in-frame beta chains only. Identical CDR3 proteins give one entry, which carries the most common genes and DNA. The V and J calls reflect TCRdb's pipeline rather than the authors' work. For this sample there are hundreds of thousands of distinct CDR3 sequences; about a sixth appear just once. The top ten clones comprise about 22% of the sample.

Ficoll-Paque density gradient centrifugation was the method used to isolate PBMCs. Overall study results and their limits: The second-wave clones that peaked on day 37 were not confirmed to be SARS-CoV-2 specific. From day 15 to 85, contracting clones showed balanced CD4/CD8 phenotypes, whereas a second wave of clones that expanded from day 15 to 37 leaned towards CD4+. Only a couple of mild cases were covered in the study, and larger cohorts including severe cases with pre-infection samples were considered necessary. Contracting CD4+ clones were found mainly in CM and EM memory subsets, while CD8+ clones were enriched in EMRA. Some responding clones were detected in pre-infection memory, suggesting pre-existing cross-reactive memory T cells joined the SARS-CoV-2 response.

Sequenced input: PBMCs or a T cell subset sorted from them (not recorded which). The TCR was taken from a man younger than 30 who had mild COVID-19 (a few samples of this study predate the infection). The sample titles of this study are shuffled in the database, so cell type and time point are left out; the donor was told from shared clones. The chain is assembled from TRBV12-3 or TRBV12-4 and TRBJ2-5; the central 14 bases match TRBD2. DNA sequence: TGTGCCAGTAGACTAGCGGGGGGGCCGGAGAACCAGTACTTC. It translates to CASRLAGGPENQYF.